A selection of T cell receptor beta chains follows, all from one sample in a study of graft-versus-host responses after intestinal transplantation. Here immunoSEQ multiplex PCR was the method, and the copy in TCRdb shows in-frame clones only, minus some. Here the sample spans approximately 120,000 clones, more than 80% being singletons. Their target antigens are unknown. The sequenced sample was unstimulated CD4+ T cells sorted from spleen or lymph node cells, obtained before intestinal transplant. The receptor source for this set is a human donor who received an intestinal transplant. CDR3s include the opening cysteine and the closing phenylalanine or tryptophan. Each record gives: CDR3 protein, CDR3 DNA, CDR3 length, V gene, D gene, clone size, J gene. A D gene is named only where the DNA matches it firmly. Part of the rows lack a size; the others show once, few, many or a class for expanded clones.

CASSLGGPQETQYF | TGTGCCAGCAGCTTAGGAGGACCCCAAGAGACCCAGTACTTC | 14 | TRBV7-7 | - | - | TRBJ2-5
CASSPHMAGEKLFF | TGTGCCAGCAGCCCACACATGGCCGGGGAAAAACTGTTTTTT | 14 | TRBV7-2 | - | - | TRBJ1-4
CASSLAGADTQYF | TGTGCCAGCAGCTTAGCGGGGGCGGATACGCAGTATTTT | 13 | TRBV7-8 | - | - | TRBJ2-3
CASSLYLGSGNTIYF | TGTGCCAGCAGTTTATACTTGGGATCTGGAAACACCATATATTTT | 15 | TRBV27 | - | - | TRBJ1-3
CASSPAHTEAFF | TGTGCCAGTAGTCCGGCCCACACTGAAGCTTTCTTT | 12 | TRBV19 | - | - | TRBJ1-1
CASSVVGGFREKLFF | TGTGCCAGCAGCGTAGTAGGGGGATTCCGTGAAAAACTGTTTTTT | 15 | TRBV9 | - | - | TRBJ1-4
CASSARGAGVVETQYF | TGTGCCAGCAGCGCCCGGGGAGCGGGGGTAGTAGAGACCCAGTACTTC | 16 | TRBV9 | TRBD2 | - | TRBJ2-5
CASSIGLAGRTYNSPLHF | TGTGCCAGTAGTATTGGCCTGGCAGGGCGCACCTATAATTCACCCCTCCACTTT | 18 | TRBV19 | - | few | TRBJ1-6
CASRGTGSTEAFF | TGTGCCAGCAGGGGGACAGGGAGCACTGAAGCTTTCTTT | 13 | TRBV2 | TRBD1 | - | TRBJ1-1
CATRTANTGELFF | TGTGCCACCCGTACAGCGAACACCGGGGAGCTGTTTTTT | 13 | TRBV7-8 | - | - | TRBJ2-2
CASLQSSSYEQYF | TGTGCCAGCCTCCAGAGCAGCTCCTACGAGCAGTACTTC | 13 | TRBV6-5 | - | - | TRBJ2-7
CASSEARGPEAFF | TGTGCCAGCAGTGAAGCCAGGGGTCCTGAAGCTTTCTTT | 13 | TRBV6-5 | - | - | TRBJ1-1
CASSLMSGPGEQYF | TGTGCCAGCAGCTTAATGTCGGGTCCAGGCGAGCAGTACTTC | 14 | TRBV7-2 | - | - | TRBJ2-7
CASSIQDLAKNIQYF | TGTGCCAGTAGTATTCAGGACTTAGCCAAAAACATTCAGTACTTC | 15 | TRBV19 | - | - | TRBJ2-4
CAIREGAGGKKETQYF | TGTGCCATCAGAGAGGGAGCGGGGGGGAAGAAAGAGACCCAGTACTTC | 16 | TRBV10-3 | TRBD2 | - | TRBJ2-5
CASRGSGTGSYNEQFF | TGCGCCAGCAGGGGGAGTGGGACAGGGAGCTACAATGAGCAGTTCTTC | 16 | TRBV4-1 | TRBD1 | - | TRBJ2-1
CASSYARNEKLFF | TGTGCCAGCAGTTACGCCCGTAATGAAAAACTGTTTTTT | 13 | TRBV6-5 | - | - | TRBJ1-4
CASSLLGLAGNTGELFF | TGTGCCAGCAGCCTACTTGGACTAGCGGGGAACACCGGGGAGCTGTTTTTT | 17 | TRBV5-4 | TRBD2 | - | TRBJ2-2
CASSPPPGVGTEAFF | TGTGCCAGCTCACCACCACCAGGGGTCGGGACTGAAGCTTTCTTT | 15 | TRBV18 | - | - | TRBJ1-1
CATSTRTGTGETQYF | TGTGCCACCAGCACTAGGACAGGGACAGGGGAGACCCAGTACTTC | 15 | TRBV15 | TRBD1 | once | TRBJ2-5
CASSEHIARGEKLFF | TGTGCCAGCAGTGAACACATAGCCCGAGGCGAAAAACTGTTTTTT | 15 | TRBV25-1 | - | - | TRBJ1-4
CATSSTTGNYEQYF | TGTGCCACCAGCAGTACGACTGGAAACTACGAGCAGTACTTC | 14 | TRBV15 | - | - | TRBJ2-7
CASSQIPTGNTEAFF | TGTGCCAGCTCACAGATCCCGACAGGGAACACTGAAGCTTTCTTT | 15 | TRBV18 | - | - | TRBJ1-1
CAISDRTGSGGELFF | TGTGCCATCAGTGACAGGACAGGGTCTGGCGGGGAGCTGTTTTTT | 15 | TRBV10-3 | TRBD1 | few | TRBJ2-2
CASSLSPGTPDGYTF | TGTGCCAGCAGCTTGTCCCCCGGGACACCGGATGGCTACACCTTC | 15 | TRBV5-4 | - | - | TRBJ1-2
CASSLGRSNTEAFF | TGTGCCAGCAGCTTGGGTAGGTCGAACACTGAAGCTTTCTTT | 14 | TRBV5-4 | - | few | TRBJ1-1
CASSLGGTERDTQYF | TGTGCCAGCAGCTTAGGGGGGACAGAGAGGGATACGCAGTATTTT | 15 | TRBV7-7 | TRBD1 | once | TRBJ2-3
CASSQGRGGTEAFF | TGTGCCAGCAGCCAGGGCAGGGGGGGCACTGAAGCTTTCTTT | 14 | TRBV11-2 | TRBD1 | - | TRBJ1-1
CASRADGNYGYTF | TGTGCCAGCAGGGCAGACGGGAACTATGGCTACACCTTC | 13 | TRBV2 | - | once | TRBJ1-2
CASSQTTLDQPQHF | TGTGCCAGCAGCCAGACTACATTAGATCAGCCCCAGCATTTT | 14 | TRBV7-8 | - | once | TRBJ1-5
CASSFSTGDYEQYF | TGTGCCAGCAGCTTCTCGACAGGGGACTACGAGCAGTACTTC | 14 | TRBV7-8 | TRBD1 | - | TRBJ2-7
CATKRGSEFGNTIYF | TGTGCCACAAAAAGAGGGAGTGAATTTGGAAACACCATATATTTT | 15 | TRBV19 | - | - | TRBJ1-3
CAWMTGTETQYF | TGTGCCTGGATGACAGGGACAGAGACCCAGTACTTC | 12 | TRBV30 | TRBD1 | - | TRBJ2-5
CASSPGADPTYEQYF | TGTGCCAGCAGCCCCGGGGCCGACCCAACCTACGAGCAGTACTTC | 15 | TRBV5-4 | - | - | TRBJ2-7
CASSQQGNQPQHF | TGTGCCAGCTCACAACAGGGGAATCAGCCCCAGCATTTT | 13 | TRBV18 | TRBD1 | - | TRBJ1-5
CASFLTNEKLFF | TGTGCCAGCTTTTTAACTAATGAAAAACTGTTTTTT | 12 | TRBV12-1 | - | few | TRBJ1-4
CSAVGEDYGYTF | TGCAGCGCCGTTGGAGAGGACTATGGCTACACCTTC | 12 | TRBV29-1 | - | once | TRBJ1-2
CASSTGDRDGNTIYF | TGTGCCAGCAGCACCGGGGACAGAGACGGAAACACCATATATTTT | 15 | TRBV7-9 | TRBD1 | - | TRBJ1-3
CASSPRDLQPQHF | TGTGCCAGCAGCCCTAGGGACCTTCAGCCCCAGCATTTT | 13 | TRBV7-9 | - | - | TRBJ1-5
CASSLVLEAEAFF | TGTGCCAGCAGTTTAGTCTTAGAGGCTGAAGCTTTCTTT | 13 | TRBV27 | - | once | TRBJ1-1
CASSMGLCGYGYTF | TGTGCCAGCAGCATGGGGCTTTGCGGCTATGGCTACACCTTC | 14 | TRBV21-1 | - | - | TRBJ1-2
CASSEGSGVPQETQYF | TGTGCCAGCAGCGAGGGATCAGGGGTCCCCCAAGAGACCCAGTACTTC | 16 | TRBV9 | - | - | TRBJ2-5
CASSRRGGPGTDTQYF | TGTGCCAGCAGCCGCCGCGGGGGGCCGGGCACAGATACGCAGTATTTT | 16 | TRBV14 | TRBD2 | - | TRBJ2-3
CASSLSVPRGVTDTQYF | TGTGCCAGCAGTTTATCGGTACCGCGGGGGGTCACAGATACGCAGTATTTT | 17 | TRBV27 | TRBD2 | - | TRBJ2-3
CATSREVRGSKTQYF | TGTGCCACCAGCAGAGAGGTCCGGGGTTCAAAGACCCAGTACTTC | 15 | TRBV15 | - | - | TRBJ2-5
CASSQDPSGQGTQYF | TGCGCCAGCAGCCAAGATCCCAGTGGTCAGGGGACCCAGTACTTC | 15 | TRBV4-1 | - | - | TRBJ2-5
CASSLGRSNEKLFF | TGCGCCAGCAGCTTGGGACGGAGTAATGAAAAACTGTTTTTT | 14 | TRBV5-1 | - | - | TRBJ1-4
CTSSQRALSASGGGSYNEQFF | TGCACCAGCAGCCAACGGGCACTTTCAGCTAGCGGGGGGGGCTCCTACAATGAGCAGTTCTTC | 21 | TRBV1 | - | once | TRBJ2-1
CASSYTGLTEAFF | TGTGCCAGCAGTTACACAGGGTTGACTGAAGCTTTCTTT | 13 | TRBV6-6 | - | - | TRBJ1-1
CAIRAASTDTQYF | TGTGCCATCAGAGCGGCTAGCACAGATACGCAGTATTTT | 13 | TRBV19 | - | - | TRBJ2-3
CASSLLSIGSGANVLTF | TGTGCCAGCAGTTTATTAAGTATTGGCTCTGGGGCCAACGTCCTGACTTTC | 17 | TRBV27 | - | - | TRBJ2-6
CASSRGATSSGANVLTF | TGTGCCAGCAGCCGGGGGGCCACATCCTCTGGGGCCAACGTCCTGACTTTC | 17 | TRBV11-3 | - | once | TRBJ2-6
CASRPPGGPMLTEAFF | TGTGCCAGCAGACCTCCTGGGGGCCCCATGCTCACTGAAGCTTTCTTT | 16 | TRBV25-1 | - | - | TRBJ1-1